This T cell receptor (beta chain) was recorded in a study of human T cells and chemical hapten exposure. This clonotype appeared many times. Sample time point: healthy volunteer bleed at 2 weeks. Someone pulled total RNA out of unfractionated whole blood. V was pared by 4 bases and J by 3 bases, with 16 bases between. This CDR3 is built from 17 residues. Individual cDNA molecules each carried unique molecular identifiers attached by the library. TCRdb re-called the RACE reads through MiXCR, storing one row per CDR3 protein. Of 130,000 or so distinct CDR3 sequences listed, roughly 9.5% are singletons. The rearrangement links TRBV12-3 or TRBV12-4 to TRBJ2-6, with D perhaps matching TRBD2 (6 bases). The receptor was derived from a male donor in good health. Some clones in this sample may be carry-over from other donors' samples. Sequencing was done on a sample of whole blood. CDR3 DNA: TGTGCCAGCAGTTATAGCGCAGGGAGGAGTGGGGCCAACGTCCTGACTTTC. Translation: CASSYSAGRSGANVLTF.